Sequencing of this TCR beta chain was carried out in a study of CD8+ T cells in alopecia areata. Treatment described: oral pan-JAK inhibitor, 5-10 mg twice daily. Peripheral blood and lesional scalp punch biopsies were taken from alopecia areata patients. The authors extracted RNA and reverse transcribed it into cDNA as the sequencing template. The table came from immunoSEQ multiplex PCR; TCRdb's copy has only in-frame clones and leaves some out. The profile shows 93,000 or so clones, over 75% of them singletons. This CDR3 has 14 amino acids. Trimming pared 3 bases from V and 5 bases from J, leaving 12 bases between. Germline V gene lookup returns CDR1 PRHDT and CDR2 FYEKMQ (reference sequence).

Sequenced material: CD8+ T cells sorted from blood, taken at roughly week 30, from a patient treated with tofacitinib. The TCR originated in a human donor with alopecia areata. This sequence joins TRBV13 and TRBJ2-3; D is possibly TRBD1 (5 bases). The CDR3 sequence is CASSLGQGVDTQYF. The CDR3 DNA is TGTGCCAGCAGCTTGGGTCAGGGTGTAGATACGCAGTATTTT.